A single sample gave rise to the 32 T cell receptor beta chains below, sequenced in a study of beta chain features in type 1 diabetes. What was sequenced were expressed TCRB transcripts, since all of the isolated RNA had been reverse transcribed. Some clones are missing from TCRdb's copy, which holds only in-frame ones; the method was immunoSEQ multiplex PCR. Here the sample spans hundreds of thousands of clones, approximately 15% being singletons. Sequenced material: naive CD4+ T cells from blood. The source is a man aged 30-40 years in good health.

The gene calls are TRBV6-5 and TRBJ2-1; 7 bases fit TRBD1. The CDR3 is 14 residues long. V lost 6 bases to trimming and J lost 5 bases; unmatched junction nucleotides: 7. Germline CDR1 and CDR2: MNHEY and SVGAGI. The CDR3 here is CASSRDRRNNEQFF. CDR3 DNA: TGTGCCAGCAGCCGGGACAGAAGAAACAATGAGCAGTTCTTC.

This clone was found a few times. Different DNA sequences within this sample yield the same CDR3. V and J are TRBV18 and TRBJ2-5, with unresolved D. V shed 3 bases and J shed 4 bases, with 6 bases lying between them. Germline V gene data show CDR1 as KGHSH and CDR2 as LQKENI. The CDR3 sequence is 12 residues long. The CDR3 reads CASSPYGETQYF. In DNA form, the CDR3 reads TGTGCCAGCTCACCTTATGGAGAGACCCAGTACTTC.

This clone turned up a few times. The chain employs TRBV7-6 and TRBJ2-6; 10 bases line up with TRBD1. After removal of 3 bases from V and 4 bases from J, the junction contained 6 bases not matched to a gene. Germline CDR1 and CDR2: SGHVS and FNYEAQ. CDR3 length: 17 amino acids. The CDR3 region has the DNA TGTGCCAGCAGCTTGAGACAGGGGGCGCGCGGGGCCAACGTCCTGACTTTC. As protein: CASSLRQGARGANVLTF.

The chain is built from TRBV7-9 and TRBJ2-1; TRBD2 matches 14 bases. CDR1 and CDR2 (germline): SEHNR, FQNEAQ (reference sequence). V trimming: 3 bases; J trimming: 10 bases; junction bases outside the gene matches: 8. The length of the CDR3 is 16 residues. CDR3 in DNA: TGTGCCAGCAGCTTGGGAGGGACTAGCGGGAGTCACGAGCAGTTCTTC. Amino acid sequence: CASSLGGTSGSHEQFF.

This chain connects TRBV19 to TRBJ1-4, with D perhaps TRBD1 (5 bases). Trimming removed 9 bases at V and 0 bases at J, with 17 bases between. This CDR3 region has 16 residues. Germline-derived CDR1 and CDR2 are LNHDA and SQIVND (reference sequence). CDR3 in DNA: TGTGCCAGCCGGCAGGGTTCCTTTGCAACTAATGAAAAACTGTTTTTT. As protein: CASRQGSFATNEKLFF.

For the CDR3, the DNA is TGTGCCAGCAGCTTCGCCCCTGTTGGACGGATTAACACCGGGGAGCTGTTTTTT. It translates to CASSFAPVGRINTGELFF. V gene TRBV7-9 combines with J gene TRBJ2-2, with D unclear. The germline gives CDR1 SEHNR, CDR2 FQNEAQ (reference sequence). V lost 3 bases and J 2 bases, leaving 19 bases between the germline ends. The CDR3 loop spans 18 amino acids.

The V call is TRBV14, the J call TRBJ2-6; possibly TRBD1 for D (6 bases). Germline V gene lookup returns CDR1 SGHDN and CDR2 FVKESK. This CDR3 has 17 amino acids. Trimming pared 4 bases from V and 0 bases from J, leaving 13 bases between. The CDR3 here is CASSLPGHRSGANVLTF. CDR3 nucleotide sequence: TGTGCCAGCAGCCTACCGGGACACCGCTCTGGGGCCAACGTCCTGACTTTC.

This clone was detected only a few times. The genes are TRBV27 and TRBJ2-1; D remains ambiguous. Deletions cut 6 bases from V and 0 bases from J, with 9 bases between. Germline V gene data show CDR1 as MNHEY and CDR2 as SMNVEV (reference sequence). The CDR3 is 14 residues long. DNA of the CDR3: TGTGCCAGCAGGAACAGTGGCTCCTACAATGAGCAGTTCTTC. It codes for CASRNSGSYNEQFF.

This chain connects TRBV30 to TRBJ2-1; TRBD2 matches at 9 bases. There are 15 residues in the CDR3. Germline V lookup: CDR1 GTSNPN, CDR2 SVGIG (reference sequence). V shed 3 bases, J shed 3 bases, and the junction held 6 bases outside the gene matches. CDR3 protein: CAWRGLAPRYNEQFF. In nucleotides, the CDR3 is TGTGCCTGGAGGGGACTAGCTCCTCGCTACAATGAGCAGTTCTTC.

J is TRBJ2-7 and V is TRBV5-6; 11 bases match TRBD2. The CDR3 extends over 15 amino acids. V shed 4 bases, J shed 7 bases, and the junction held 10 bases outside the gene matches. Germline CDR1 and CDR2: SGHDT and YYEEEE. The CDR3 loop reads CASSAQLAGVEEQYV. CDR3 DNA sequence: TGTGCCAGCAGCGCCCAACTAGCGGGAGTCGAGGAGCAGTACGTC.

J is TRBJ2-7 and V is TRBV5-4, with D unclear. Trimming cost V 0 bases and J 3 bases, with 16 bases left between them. The CDR3 extends over 16 amino acids. Germline V gene sequence: CDR1 SGHNT, CDR2 YYREEE (reference sequence). CDR3 loop: CASSLEANSGLYEQYF. CDR3 bases: TGTGCCAGCAGCTTGGAGGCGAACTCGGGTCTCTACGAGCAGTACTTC.

With respect to this clone: This could be a read error, since a much larger clone is one nucleotide away. This sample includes further DNA sequences coding for the same CDR3. CDR3: CAWSRDSYGYTF. In DNA, the CDR3 is TGTGCCTGGAGCCGGGACAGCTATGGCTACACTTTC. The V and J genes are TRBV30 and TRBJ1-2; 7 positions match TRBD1. In germline, CDR1 is GTSNPN, CDR2 SVGIG (reference sequence). This CDR3 is built from 12 residues.

This clone came up a few times. The J gene is TRBJ2-1, the V gene TRBV5-4, with a weak D call TRBD2 (6 bases). Trimming stripped 0 bases from V and 10 bases from J, with 20 bases between. The V gene's germline CDR1 is SGHNT and CDR2 YYREEE (reference sequence). The length of the CDR3 is 16 residues. The CDR3 DNA reads as TGTGCCAGCAGCTTGGCCAACGGCAGGAGGGGTCGAGAGCAGTTCTTC. Translated, it gives CASSLANGRRGREQFF.

Remarks on this clone: This specimen includes other DNA sequences encoding the same CDR3. The CDR3 region has the DNA TGTGCCAGCAGCTTAGGCCTAGCGGGGGTCGAGACCCAGTACTTC. Translation: CASSLGLAGVETQYF. The V call is TRBV7-9, the J call TRBJ2-5, with 10 bases aligning to TRBD2. After removal of 1 base from V and 5 bases from J, the junction contained 4 bases not matched to a gene. CDR1 and CDR2 (germline): SEHNR, FQNEAQ (reference sequence). CDR3 length: 15 amino acids.

For this clone: A much larger clone lies one base from this, so it may be a read error. The J gene is TRBJ2-5, the V gene TRBV6-6; D gene ambiguous. Germline CDR1 and CDR2: MNHNY and SVGAGI (reference sequence). Trimming left V 6 bases short and J 0 bases short, with 2 bases between. The CDR3 totals 11 residues. CDR3 in amino acids: CASSHQETQYF. In DNA form, the CDR3 reads TGTGCCAGCAGCCACCAAGAGACCCAGTACTTC.

There are a few counts of this clone. The rearrangement uses TRBV11-2 and TRBJ2-7, with D tentatively TRBD1 (5 bases). The CDR3 runs to 13 residues. Germline V CDR1 and CDR2: SGHAT, FQNNGV. V was trimmed by 2 bases and J by 6 bases, leaving 11 bases between them. CDR3 nucleotides: TGTGCCAGCAGCTTAACAGGCTGGTTCGAGCAGTACTTC. Translation gives CASSLTGWFEQYF.

This sequence joins TRBV29-1 and TRBJ2-3, with D maybe TRBD1 (5 bases). CDR1 is SQVTM and CDR2 is ANQGSEA in the germline V gene. V lost 3 bases to trimming and J lost 0 bases, with 13 bases between them. The length of the CDR3 is 15 residues. The CDR3 DNA sequence: TGCAGCGTTGAGGGGCAGGGTATTAGCACAGATACGCAGTATTTT. Translated, it gives CSVEGQGISTDTQYF.

This chain connects TRBV6-5 to TRBJ2-5; D unclear. This CDR3 contains 15 residues. Trimming took 6 bases from V and 3 from J, leaving 17 bases between them. The germline CDR1 and CDR2 sequences are MNHEY and SVGAGI. CDR3 bases: TGTGCCAGCAGCCGCTTGATGCTATGGGAAGAGACCCAGTACTTC. It specifies CASSRLMLWEETQYF.

This clone was detected a few times. One end of the junction does not line up with germline, which may come from a read error. This chain joins TRBV9 and TRBJ2-3, with D perhaps given as TRBD1 or TRBD2 (5 bases each). Germline-derived CDR1 and CDR2 are SGDLS and YYNGEE. The CDR3 runs to 16 residues. CDR3 sequence (DNA): TGTGCCAGCAGCGTAGCGTCCGCTGGGGGAACAGCTACGCAGTATTTT. Its translation: CASSVASAGGTATQYF. Using reference TRBV9 and TRBJ2-3 for the parts outside the CDR3, the full variable domain is DSGVTQTPKHLITATGQRVTLRCSPRSGDLSVYWYQQSLDQGLQFLIQYYNGEERAKGNILERFSAQQFPDLHSELNLSSLELGDSALYFCASSVASAGGTATQYFGPGTRLTVL.

This clone was picked up a small number of times. This rearrangement joins TRBV28 to TRBJ2-7; 9 bases agree with TRBD1. Germline CDR1 is MDHEN and CDR2 is SYDVKM. The CDR3 extends over 14 amino acids. The ends lost 6 bases at V and 0 bases at J; junction bases unmatched: 3. The CDR3 DNA reads as TGTGCCAGCAGGGGACAGGGCGGCTCCTACGAGCAGTACTTC. It is translated as CASRGQGGSYEQYF.

This clone was observed a handful of times. The V gene is TRBV14, the J gene TRBJ2-7, with D possibly TRBD1 on 6 matching bases. This CDR3 is 12 amino acids long. CDR1 is SGHDN, CDR2 FVKESK, per germline. The germline V and J ends were trimmed by 5 bases and 2 bases, with 7 bases remaining between them. CDR3 nucleotides: TGTGCCAGCAGCACAGGGACCTACGAGCAGTACTTC. Amino acids: CASSTGTYEQYF.

CDR3 amino acids: CAWSSATDTQYF. The CDR3 bases are TGTGCCTGGAGTTCTGCCACAGATACGCAGTATTTT. The V call is TRBV30, the J call TRBJ2-3; D uncertain. CDR1 GTSNPN and CDR2 SVGIG come from the germline V gene (reference sequence). Trimming took off 2 bases at V and 2 bases at J, with 5 bases between the two ends. CDR3 size: 12 residues.

This clone was observed a few times. CDR3 bases: TGTGCCAGCAGCTTGGGTAAACAAGAGACCCAGTACTTC. Its protein is CASSLGKQETQYF. The V and J genes are TRBV7-3 and TRBJ2-5; unclear D gene. V lost 3 bases and J lost 2, with 7 bases in between. Germline V gives CDR1 SGHTA, CDR2 FQGTGA. This CDR3 is built from 13 residues.

DNA of the CDR3: TGTGCCAGCAGCTTCAGACCCCCTAGCACAGATACGCAGTATTTT. This gives the protein CASSFRPPSTDTQYF. This chain uses TRBV7-9 with TRBJ2-3; no definite D call. Trimming removed 3 bases from V and 0 bases from J, with 10 bases in between. The V gene's germline CDR1 is SEHNR and CDR2 FQNEAQ (reference sequence). This CDR3 has 15 amino acids.

This clone was seen a handful of times. The chain couples TRBV27 to TRBJ1-3; a possible D gene is TRBD1 (5 bases). V lost 5 bases, J lost 1 base, and 9 bases lay in between. Germline CDR1 MNHEY, CDR2 SMNVEV (reference sequence). This CDR3 is built from 14 residues. Written as DNA, the CDR3 is TGTGCCAGCAGTCTCAGGGCTTCTGGAAACACCATATATTTT. Translation gives CASSLRASGNTIYF.

The V and J genes are TRBV4-3 and TRBJ1-3; TRBD1 agrees at 7 bases. The CDR3 is 15 amino acids. J gave up 0 bases and V 4 bases, and 3 bases lay outside the gene matches. Germline loops: CDR1 LGHNA, CDR2 YSLEER. The CDR3 loop is CASSLGTDSGNTIYF. The CDR3 bases are TGCGCCAGCAGCCTAGGGACAGACTCTGGAAACACCATATATTTT.

J is TRBJ2-7 and V is TRBV7-2; TRBD1 agrees at 7 bases. The CDR3 has 12 residues. V lost 5 bases, J lost 4 bases, and 2 bases stayed unmatched. Per germline, CDR1 SGHTA and CDR2 FQGNSA. The CDR3 bases are TGTGCCAGCAGCGGACAGGTTTACGAGCAGTACTTC. It specifies CASSGQVYEQYF.

The genes are TRBV11-1 and TRBJ2-3, with a weak D call TRBD1 (6 bases). The CDR3 runs to 15 residues. The V and J ends lost 7 bases and 8 bases respectively, with 22 bases between them. The germline gives CDR1 SGHAT, CDR2 FQDESV (reference sequence). This CDR3 reads CASNLQRQAVGTQYF. CDR3 in DNA: TGTGCCAGCAACCTCCAAAGACAGGCCGTTGGTACGCAGTATTTT.

The V gene is TRBV30, the J gene TRBJ1-2, with TRBD1 identical over 8 bases. The germline gives CDR1 GTSNPN, CDR2 SVGIG (reference sequence). The CDR3 consists of 12 residues. With V trimmed by 0 bases and J by 6 bases, 0 bases remained unmatched. CDR3 amino acids: CAWSVTGDGYTF. DNA of the CDR3: TGTGCCTGGAGTGTGACAGGGGATGGCTACACCTTC.

There are a few counts of this clone. The J gene is TRBJ2-7, the V gene TRBV30; perhaps TRBD2 as D (5 bases). The germline gives CDR1 GTSNPN, CDR2 SVGIG (reference sequence). Trimming stripped 3 bases from V and 4 bases from J, with 13 bases between. CDR3 size: 13 residues. The CDR3 region has the DNA TGTGCCTGGAGCGCGGGTCTTGATTACGAGCAGTACGTC. This codes for CAWSAGLDYEQYV.

The sample holds many counts of this clone. The chain combines TRBV30 with TRBJ2-1; 8 nucleotides match TRBD1. This CDR3 is 13 amino acids long. Germline V CDR1 and CDR2: GTSNPN, SVGIG (reference sequence). Trimming cost V 1 base and J 15 bases; bases outside gene matches: 11. CDR3 residues: CAWSETRGQGWFF. CDR3 DNA: TGTGCCTGGAGTGAGACCAGGGGGCAAGGATGGTTCTTC.

This clone was seen a handful of times. This rearrangement joins TRBV5-6 to TRBJ2-6; 10 nucleotides match TRBD1. CDR1 is SGHDT, CDR2 YYEEEE, per germline. The CDR3 has 18 residues. Trimming took 4 bases from V and 3 from J; bases not matched to a gene: 10. The CDR3 sequence: CASSNSRQGAHGANVLTF. The DNA for the CDR3 is TGTGCCAGCAGCAACTCTCGACAGGGGGCGCATGGGGCCAACGTCCTGACTTTC.